This is a list of T cell receptor beta chains from one sample in a study of blood T cell repertoires in COVID-19. Libraries were prepared by immunoSEQ multiplex PCR; TCRdb keeps only in-frame clonotypes and omits some of them. The table has tens of thousands of clones, around 85% seen once. The sample consisted of peripheral blood. Receptors originate from a human donor in a cohort sampled during active COVID-19. The CDR3 runs from the conserved cysteine through the conserved F or W. A D gene is named only where the DNA matches it firmly. The size field is filled for only some rows; it gives once, few, many or a size class.

TRBD1	TRBV7-2	TRBJ2-5	NA	CASSLGTGFVGETQYF	TGTGCCAGCAGCTTAGGGACAGGGTTTGTCGGGGAGACCCAGTACTTC
TRBD1	TRBV5-6	TRBJ1-4	few	CASSRQTGGSEKLFF	TGTGCCAGCAGCCGTCAGACAGGGGGTAGTGAAAAACTGTTTTTT
NA	TRBV24-1	TRBJ2-1	NA	CATSGQPYNEQFF	TGTGCCACCAGTGGACAGCCTTACAATGAGCAGTTCTTC
NA	TRBV4-1	TRBJ2-7	NA	CASSQAGGQGYEQYF	TGCGCCAGCAGCCAAGCCGGGGGGCAGGGGTACGAGCAGTACTTC
NA	TRBV24-1	TRBJ2-1	NA	CATSQRQVAYNEQFF	TGTGCCACCAGTCAACGGCAGGTCGCCTACAATGAGCAGTTCTTC
NA	TRBV7-2	TRBJ2-2	NA	CASSFAGRDTGELFF	TGTGCCAGCAGCTTCGCGGGGCGGGACACCGGGGAGCTGTTTTTT
NA	TRBV19	TRBJ2-1	NA	CASSGRRQTPPNEQFF	TGTGCCAGTAGTGGGCGGCGACAGACTCCCCCAAATGAACAGTTCTTC
NA	TRBV24-1	TRBJ2-5	once	CATSDPQSYQETQYF	TGTGCCACTTCCGACCCACAGAGTTACCAAGAGACCCAGTACTTC
TRBD1	TRBV3-1/TRBV3-2	TRBJ2-7	NA	CASSQEGTGRSYEQYF	TGTGCCAGCAGCCAAGAGGGGACAGGCCGCTCCTACGAGCAGTACTTC
NA	TRBV28	TRBJ2-5	once	CASSWVRQIQETQYF	TGTGCCAGCAGCTGGGTCAGGCAGATACAAGAGACCCAGTACTTC
TRBD1	TRBV6-5	TRBJ1-1	NA	CASSYHDRVTEAFF	TGTGCCAGCAGTTACCATGACAGGGTAACTGAAGCTTTCTTT
NA	TRBV2	TRBJ2-1	NA	CASSQGSSSYNEQFF	TGTGCCAGCAGTCAGGGGTCGAGCTCCTACAATGAGCAGTTCTTC
TRBD1	TRBV6-2/TRBV6-3	TRBJ1-4	once	CASSLRRTGSNEKLFF	TGTGCCAGCAGTCTTCGGAGGACAGGATCGAATGAAAAACTGTTTTTT
TRBD1	TRBV19	TRBJ2-2	few	CASRDRGNAGELFF	TGTGCCAGTAGGGACAGGGGTAACGCCGGGGAGCTGTTTTTT
NA	TRBV6-5	TRBJ2-3	few	CASSPNRETQYF	TGTGCCAGCAGCCCGAACAGGGAGACGCAGTATTTT
TRBD2	TRBV27	TRBJ2-1	NA	CASKTSGRGNEQFF	TGTGCCAGCAAGACTAGCGGGAGGGGAAATGAGCAGTTCTTC
NA	TRBV18	TRBJ1-1	NA	CASSTSLALGVEAFF	TGTGCCAGCTCAACATCCTTGGCCCTAGGGGTTGAAGCTTTCTTT
TRBD2	TRBV9	TRBJ2-3	NA	CASSVASGVSRTDTQYF	TGTGCCAGCAGCGTGGCTAGCGGGGTTAGCCGCACAGATACGCAGTATTTT
NA	TRBV7-2	TRBJ1-1	NA	CASSRRQTNTEAFF	TGTGCCAGCAGCAGGCGACAGACTAACACTGAAGCTTTCTTT
NA	TRBV6-4	TRBJ1-1	NA	CASSDAFPGKGTEAFF	TGTGCCAGCAGTGACGCGTTTCCGGGGAAAGGCACTGAAGCTTTCTTT
TRBD1	TRBV23-1	TRBJ2-5	few	CASSQDRPRETQYF	TGCGCCAGCAGTCAGGACAGGCCTAGGGAGACCCAGTACTTC
TRBD2	TRBV7-9	TRBJ2-1	NA	CASSAGSLAAGGINEQFF	TGTGCCAGCAGCGCAGGGTCCCTTGCGGCGGGAGGGATCAATGAGCAGTTCTTC
NA	TRBV21-1	TRBJ2-5	NA	CARRGGGETQYF	TGTGCCCGGAGGGGGGGAGGAGAGACCCAGTACTTC
TRBD2	TRBV6-1	TRBJ2-3	NA	CASSEGLAGANTQYF	TGTGCCAGCAGTGAAGGGCTAGCGGGTGCAAATACGCAGTATTTT
NA	TRBV14	TRBJ2-7	once	CASSARHLYEQYF	TGTGCCAGCAGCGCCCGACACCTCTACGAGCAGTACTTC
TRBD2	TRBV6-2/TRBV6-3	TRBJ2-3	NA	CASSYSTSGRTDTQYF	TGTGCCAGCAGTTACTCCACTAGCGGACGCACAGATACGCAGTATTTT
NA	TRBV19	TRBJ1-5	NA	CASSKLLSNQPQHF	TGTGCCAGTAGTAAACTTCTAAGCAATCAGCCCCAGCATTTT
NA	TRBV6-5	TRBJ2-7	NA	CASRLAETSYEQYF	TGTGCCAGCAGGTTAGCGGAAACCTCCTACGAGCAGTACTTC
NA	TRBV7-8	TRBJ1-6	NA	CASSSTRGGMSSYNSPLHF	TGTGCCAGCAGCTCCACGCGGGGAGGCATGAGCTCCTATAATTCACCCCTCCACTTT
TRBD1	TRBV11-2	TRBJ2-7	NA	CASSLAGGEQYF	TGTGCCAGCAGCTTAGCAGGGGGTGAGCAGTACTTC
TRBD1	TRBV2	TRBJ1-4	NA	CASRPGQGSGNEKLFF	TGTGCCAGCAGACCGGGACAGGGGTCGGGTAATGAAAAACTGTTTTTT
TRBD2	TRBV7-9	TRBJ2-5	NA	CASSLPRREGQETQYF	TGTGCCAGCAGTCTCCCTCGTCGGGAGGGCCAGGAGACCCAGTACTTC